This T cell receptor (beta chain) was recorded in a study of T cells in Graves' hyperthyroidism and ophthalmopathy. Authors of the study amplified TCR beta CDR3 regions from RNA transcripts. The HTBI primer set was used in a first-round RT-PCR of the TCR CDR3. TCRdb itself ran the multiplex PCR reads through MiXCR, one entry per CDR3 protein. Here the sample spans 340,000 or so distinct CDR3 sequences, about 18% being singletons. The CDR3 has 17 residues. V trimming: 4 bases; J trimming: 5 bases; junction bases outside the gene matches: 12. CDR1 is SGHAT, CDR2 FQDESV, per germline (reference sequence).

This receptor was taken from a woman in her fifties or sixties with Graves' hyperthyroidism. The sequenced sample was blood. The V gene is TRBV11-1, the J gene TRBJ2-1; TRBD2 agrees at 9 bases. The CDR3 bases are TGTGCCAGCAGCTCGCCCCTATTAGCGGGGGACAACAATGAGCAGTTCTTC. Protein: CASSSPLLAGDNNEQFF.